The clone carrying this T cell receptor beta chain was found a few times. One junction end disagrees with the germline gene, perhaps due to a read error. The CDR3 sequence is 14 residues long. CDR1 is SSHAT and CDR2 is FNYEAQ in the germline V gene (reference sequence). TCRdb passed the RT-PCR reads through MiXCR, listing each CDR3 protein once. This table holds about 680,000 distinct CDR3 sequences, about 14% found once. The receptor's source is a female donor in good health, serving as a healthy control. The sequenced sample consisted of memory CD4+ T cells from blood. This rearrangement joins TRBV7-7 to TRBJ2-2, with D perhaps TRBD1 (5 bases). In nucleotides, the CDR3 is TGTGCTAGCAGCCGTAACCCAGGGACCGGGGAGCTGTTTTTT. It yields the protein CASSRNPGTGELFF.